One sample yielded the 23 T cell receptor beta chains listed below, sequenced in a study of blood T cell repertoires in COVID-19. This table comes from immunoSEQ multiplex PCR, and its TCRdb copy is limited to in-frame clones, with some not included. The table has about 39,000 clones, 80% to 90% seen once. Source material: peripheral blood. The receptors originated from a middle-aged man with active COVID-19.

The rearrangement links TRBV2 to TRBJ2-1; 11 bases align to TRBD2. J gave up 7 bases and V 1 base, and 6 bases lay outside the gene matches. The germline V gene encodes CDR1 SNHLY and CDR2 FYNNEI. CDR3 size: 16 residues. The CDR3 DNA is TGTGCCAGCAGTGAAGGTAGCGGGAGGGCCCAGAATGAGCAGTTCTTC. This codes for CASSEGSGRAQNEQFF.

The J gene is TRBJ2-7, the V gene TRBV28; perhaps TRBD2 as D (6 bases). The V end lost 7 bases, the J end lost 1 base, and 8 bases lay between the germline ends. Germline V lookup: CDR1 MDHEN, CDR2 SYDVKM. The CDR3 sequence is 12 residues long. The CDR3 here is CASKGTSYEQYF. DNA of the CDR3: TGTGCCAGCAAGGGGACTTCCTACGAGCAGTACTTC. Full variable domain (rest looked up from reference TRBV28 and TRBJ2-7): DVKVTQSSRYLVKRTGEKVFLECVQDMDHENMFWYRQDPGLGLRLIYFSYDVKMKEKGDIPEGYSVSREKKERFSLILESASTNQTSMYLCASKGTSYEQYFGPGTRLTVT.

This clone came up once. This chain connects TRBV20-1 to TRBJ1-2; D possibly corresponds to TRBD1 (5 bases). Germline CDR1 reads DFQATT; CDR2 reads SNEGSKA (reference sequence). Between the trimmed V and J ends, which lost 3 bases and 0 bases, there was a span of 14 bases. The CDR3 is 15 amino acids. The CDR3 nucleotides read TGCAGTGCTAGTTTCCAGGGAACAGCTAACTATGGCTACACCTTC. Residues: CSASFQGTANYGYTF.

The chain joins TRBV27 to TRBJ1-4; 7 bases line up with TRBD1. Germline trimming cut 4 bases from V and 5 bases from J; bases unmatched to any gene: 7. Germline V CDR1 and CDR2: MNHEY, SMNVEV (reference sequence). The CDR3 sequence is 15 residues long. The CDR3 coding sequence is TGTGCCAGCAGTTCACAGGGGATGGGGAATGAAAAACTGTTTTTT. Protein product: CASSSQGMGNEKLFF.

A word on this clone: Other DNA sequences in this specimen translate into the identical CDR3. The V and J genes are TRBV7-9 and TRBJ1-1, with TRBD1 matching over 7 bases. The CDR3 contains 13 residues. Germline V gene sequence: CDR1 SEHNR, CDR2 FQNEAQ (reference sequence). J was trimmed by 8 bases and V by 5 bases; bases with no gene match: 8. The CDR3 coding sequence is TGTGCCAGCAGCCCCGGCTCGACAGGGGAAGCTTTCTTT. Translating gives CASSPGSTGEAFF.

This chain joins TRBV10-2 and TRBJ2-7, with 10 bases that match TRBD1. The junction had 8 bases not matched to a gene; V was cut back by 9 bases and J by 3 bases. CDR1 and CDR2 (germline): WSHSY, SAAADI. CDR3 length: 14 amino acids. The chain's CDR3 is CASYPGQGNYEQYF. The DNA for the CDR3 is TGCGCCAGTTATCCGGGACAGGGGAACTACGAGCAGTACTTC.

In regard to this clone: One junction end does not reproduce the germline sequence, and a read error may be involved. V is TRBV7-2 and J is TRBJ2-5; weak D call: TRBD1 (5 bases). This CDR3 contains 13 residues. Germline CDR1 is SGHTA and CDR2 is FQGNSA. As DNA, the CDR3 is TGTGCCAGCAGCCCACCTCAGGGCCCCCAAGAAAACTTC. Amino acids: CASSPPQGPQENF.

This chain joins TRBV6-5 and TRBJ1-2, with D possibly matching TRBD1 (6 bases). Germline V gene sequence: CDR1 MNHEY, CDR2 SVGAGI. CDR3 size: 15 residues. V lost 2 bases and J lost 9, with 19 bases in between. CDR3 loop: CASSYEGWGRFSYTF. CDR3 in DNA: TGTGCCAGCAGTTACGAAGGTTGGGGGCGTTTTAGCTACACCTTC.

The rearrangement links TRBV7-8 to TRBJ2-1; TRBD2 agrees at 11 bases. CDR1 and CDR2 (germline): SGHVS, FQNEAQ. The CDR3 is 16 amino acids. V gave up 1 base and J gave up 3 bases; unmatched junction bases: 2. For the CDR3, the DNA is TGTGCCAGCAGCTTAGAGCTAGCGGGAGGCTACAATGAGCAGTTCTTC. Protein sequence: CASSLELAGGYNEQFF.

This clone was detected only a few times. V is TRBV6-5 and J is TRBJ2-7; TRBD2 might be the D (6 bases). The CDR3 covers 13 residues. Germline V gene sequence: CDR1 MNHEY, CDR2 SVGAGI. Trimming cost V 4 bases and J 5 bases, with 12 bases left between them. In DNA, the CDR3 is TGTGCCAGCAGTTTTCGACTAGACAACGAGCAGTACTTC. Residues: CASSFRLDNEQYF.

The genes are TRBV19 and TRBJ2-6; the match to TRBD1 covers 8 bases. Germline CDR1 reads LNHDA; CDR2 reads SQIVND (reference sequence). The trim removed 4 bases at V and 0 bases at J, leaving 8 bases unmatched. The CDR3 length is 18 residues. CDR3 region: CASSRGTGGFSGANVLTF. The DNA for the CDR3 is TGTGCCAGTAGTAGGGGCACAGGGGGGTTCTCTGGGGCCAACGTCCTGACTTTC.

The V and J genes are TRBV9 and TRBJ2-7; 8 bases fit TRBD2. The CDR3 is made up of 15 amino acids. With V trimmed by 0 bases and J by 2 bases, 4 bases remained unmatched. Germline V lookup: CDR1 SGDLS, CDR2 YYNGEE. CDR3 residues: CASSVDGRVPYEQYF. In DNA, the CDR3 is TGTGCCAGCAGCGTAGACGGGAGGGTACCCTACGAGCAGTACTTC.

The V gene is TRBV11-2, the J gene TRBJ2-7; 10 bases match TRBD1. The ends lost 0 bases at V and 4 bases at J; junction bases unmatched: 3. The CDR3 has 15 amino acids. Germline V lookup: CDR1 SGHAT, CDR2 FQNNGV. The CDR3 DNA reads as TGTGCCAGCAGCTTAGAGAGACAGGGGGCTTACGAGCAGTACTTC. The encoded protein is CASSLERQGAYEQYF.

The sample holds one count of this clone. This chain connects TRBV19 to TRBJ2-7; a weak D match, TRBD2 (6 bases). V lost 4 bases, J lost 6 bases, and 16 bases lay in between. Germline V gene data show CDR1 as LNHDA and CDR2 as SQIVND (reference sequence). The CDR3 length is 14 residues. CDR3 sequence reads: CASSNRDLAAEQYF. The CDR3 nucleotides are TGTGCCAGTAGTAACCGGGATTTAGCGGCCGAGCAGTACTTC.

This clone counts as medium-sized. CDR3 DNA sequence: TGTGCCTGGAGCGTAGGGGTCGGCTACACCTTC. It specifies CAWSVGVGYTF. This sequence joins TRBV30 and TRBJ1-2; TRBD1 is a possible D gene (5 bases). CDR3 size: 11 residues. V was pared by 3 bases and J by 8 bases, with 10 bases between. Germline assignment: CDR1 GTSNPN and CDR2 SVGIG (reference sequence).

This clone has a handful of counts. The chain uses TRBV27 and TRBJ1-1; no reliable D call. Germline V lookup: CDR1 MNHEY, CDR2 SMNVEV (reference sequence). CDR3 length: 13 amino acids. Between the trimmed V and J ends, which lost 4 bases and 1 base, there was a span of 7 bases. CDR3 DNA sequence: TGTGCCAGCAGTTGGACTGAGAACACTGAAGCTTTCTTT. Translated: CASSWTENTEAFF.

This clone has only one observation. The J gene is TRBJ1-2, the V gene TRBV29-1; D is unresolved. Germline V gives CDR1 SQVTM, CDR2 ANQGSEA. Trimming took off 3 bases at V and 0 bases at J, with 8 bases between the two ends. The length of the CDR3 is 13 residues. Here the CDR3 reads CSVEEMANYGYTF. CDR3 nucleotides: TGCAGCGTTGAGGAGATGGCTAACTATGGCTACACCTTC.

The chain links TRBV30 to TRBJ1-3; D perhaps matches TRBD1 (5 bases). V was clipped by 5 bases and J by 0 bases, with 17 bases between them. Germline values: CDR1 GTSNPN, CDR2 SVGIG (reference sequence). The CDR3 totals 16 residues. The CDR3: CAWAHGSGLSGNTIYF. The DNA of the CDR3 is TGTGCCTGGGCCCACGGCTCAGGGCTCTCTGGAAACACCATATATTTT. Using reference TRBV30 and TRBJ1-3 for the parts outside the CDR3, the full variable domain is SQTIHQWPATLVQPVGSPLSLECTVEGTSNPNLYWYRQAAGRGLQLLFYSVGIGQISSEVPQNLSASRPQDRQFILSSKKLLLSDSGFYLCAWAHGSGLSGNTIYFGEGSWLTVV.

This sequence joins TRBV28 and TRBJ1-5; the D gene is possibly TRBD1 (5 bases). CDR1 MDHEN and CDR2 SYDVKM come from the germline V gene. With 4 bases removed from V and 11 bases from J, the gap between germline ends came to 18 bases. CDR3 length: 14 residues. DNA for the CDR3: TGTGCCAGCAGTTCAGGAGGGGAAGGAAAATCCCAGCATTTT. Its translation is CASSSGGEGKSQHF.

This chain links TRBV21-1 with TRBJ2-7; TRBD2, the table's D call, lacks a check against the DNA. TRBV21-1 is labeled a pseudogene. CDR3 length: 19 amino acids. The CDR3 sequence is CASSTKGCLGSGSSHEQYF. DNA of the CDR3: TGTGCCAGCAGCACTAAGGGATGCCTGGGGAGCGGGAGTTCCCACGAGCAGTACTTC.

The chain links TRBV30 to TRBJ2-1, with 11 nucleotides matching TRBD1. The V and J ends lost 5 bases and 9 bases, in that order; junction bases with no gene match: 0. The CDR3 totals 11 residues. Germline V gene sequence: CDR1 GTSNPN, CDR2 SVGIG (reference sequence). CDR3 residues: CAWGTGGEQFF. The CDR3 DNA reads TGTGCCTGGGGGACAGGGGGTGAGCAGTTCTTC.

This clone appeared a single time. This chain uses TRBV25-1 with TRBJ2-7; 7 bases are a match to TRBD1. CDR3 length equals 12 residues. Germline CDR1 and CDR2: MGHDK and SYGVNS. Trimming cost V 8 bases and J 7 bases; bases outside gene matches: 8. CDR3 sequence: CASYTGVGEQYF. CDR3 nucleotide sequence: TGTGCCAGCTATACAGGGGTGGGGGAGCAGTACTTC.

The chain has TRBV10-3 and TRBJ1-2; 9 bases align to TRBD1. V dropped 11 bases and J dropped 4; count of bases not matched to a gene: 8. This CDR3 is built from 13 residues. The germline V gene has CDR1 ENHRY and CDR2 SYGVKD. This chain's CDR3 is CASQGQGPYGYTF. The CDR3 nucleotides are TGTGCCTCACAGGGACAGGGCCCCTATGGCTACACCTTC.